This T cell receptor beta chain was documented in a study of identical twins. This clonotype was detected only a few times. TCRdb ran MiXCR on the 5' RACE reads and lists one entry per CDR3 protein. The profile shows roughly 250,000 distinct CDR3 sequences, roughly an eighth of them singletons. V lost 6 bases and J lost 0, with 13 bases in between. Germline lookup yields CDR1 DFQATT and CDR2 SNEGSKA (reference sequence). The CDR3 loop spans 14 amino acids. This TCR came from a woman under 30 in good health. Sequences were obtained from memory (CD45RO+) T cells sorted from blood. The rearrangement joins TRBV20-1 to TRBJ2-3; D not resolved. In DNA form, the CDR3 reads TGCAGTGCCTCGATCTGGCGGAGCACAGATACGCAGTATTTT. It is translated as CSASIWRSTDTQYF.